The rows below give T cell receptor beta chains drawn from one sample of a study of blood T cell repertoires in COVID-19. Generated by immunoSEQ multiplex PCR, the TCRdb table keeps only in-frame clones and is missing some. Of roughly 300,000 clones listed, over 75% were seen once; the top ten hold 1% to 1.3%. Sequencing was carried out using PBMCs or T cells enriched from blood (not recorded which). Receptor source: a woman under 40 who had recovered from COVID-19. The CDR3 runs from the conserved cysteine through the conserved F or W. D genes are given only for firm matches. Not every row has a clone size; where given, it reads once, few, many or a size class.

size | J | V | D | CDR3 | DNA
. | TRBJ2-5 | TRBV2 | TRBD2 | CASSERRGQETQYF | TGTGCCAGCAGTGAGAGGCGGGGGCAAGAGACCCAGTACTTC
. | TRBJ1-4 | TRBV7-2 | . | CASSLQQTGEKLFF | TGTGCCAGCAGCTTGCAGCAGACGGGAGAAAAACTGTTTTTT
. | TRBJ2-7 | TRBV7-8 | . | CASSLFNFMTLGTYEQYF | TGTGCCAGCAGCTTATTTAATTTTATGACATTAGGAACCTACGAGCAGTACTTC
. | TRBJ2-3 | TRBV10-3 | . | CAISDRVRDTQYF | TGTGCCATCAGTGACCGGGTTAGAGATACGCAGTATTTT
. | TRBJ1-4 | TRBV9 | . | CASSVTGTRGEKLFF | TGTGCCAGCAGCGTAACGGGAACAAGGGGGGAAAAACTGTTTTTT
. | TRBJ2-3 | TRBV5-1 | . | CASSLLPGASTDTQYF | TGCGCCAGCAGCTTGTTACCAGGGGCCAGCACAGATACGCAGTATTTT
. | TRBJ1-5 | TRBV19 | TRBD1 | CASSKGQTRANQPQHF | TGTGCCAGTAGTAAGGGACAGACAAGGGCCAATCAGCCCCAGCATTTT
. | TRBJ1-3 | TRBV24-1 | TRBD1 | CATIRQGPGNTIYF | TGTGCCACCATAAGACAGGGCCCTGGAAACACCATATATTTT
. | TRBJ2-6 | TRBV28 | . | CASSFLSGANVLTF | TGTGCCAGCAGTTTCCTAAGCGGGGCCAACGTCCTGACTTTC
. | TRBJ1-2 | TRBV5-3 | TRBD1 | CARSSRQGRSYGYTF | TGTGCCAGAAGTTCCAGACAGGGAAGGAGTTATGGCTACACCTTC
. | TRBJ1-5 | TRBV28 | TRBD1 | CASSALDRVGQPQHF | TGTGCCAGCAGTGCATTGGACAGGGTCGGTCAGCCCCAGCATTTT
. | TRBJ1-5 | TRBV2 | . | CASSDRGTQPQHF | TGTGCCAGCAGTGATCGGGGAACCCAGCCCCAGCATTTT
. | TRBJ2-7 | TRBV7-2 | TRBD1 | CASSLGTAPGYEQYF | TGTGCCAGCAGCCTAGGGACAGCCCCCGGCTACGAGCAGTACTTC
. | TRBJ2-3 | TRBV7-8 | . | CASSLTPGRGTDTQYF | TGTGCCAGCAGCTTAACTCCGGGGAGGGGGACAGATACGCAGTATTTT
. | TRBJ2-5 | TRBV9 | . | CASSPAGEETQYF | TGTGCCAGCAGCCCCGCAGGGGAAGAGACCCAGTACTTC
once | TRBJ2-3 | TRBV3-1/TRBV3-2 | . | CASSQDRDHTQYF | TGTGCCAGCAGCCAAGATCGGGATCATACGCAGTATTTT
. | TRBJ2-1 | TRBV30 | TRBD2 | CAWSFRLAGGYNEQFF | TGTGCCTGGAGTTTTCGACTAGCGGGGGGATACAATGAGCAGTTCTTC